The T cell receptor beta chain under discussion was sequenced for a study of CD8+CD57+ T cells in acquired aplastic anemia. Study at large: The average for DNA from sorted CD4+ and CD8+ cells was about 2.9 ug.

Study-level results: Patients and controls were found to share over 25 CD8+ CDR3 sequences. For CD8+ Simpson's diversity, patients and controls showed no significant difference.

TCR beta VDJ and CDR3 were profiled, and genomic DNA was the template. Each CDR3 protein is one row after TCRdb ran MiXCR on the reads. The table includes roughly 61,000 distinct CDR3 sequences, around 50% detected once. Previously, flow cytometry had revealed CD8+CD57+ cell expansion in the patients chosen for sequencing. Trimming pared 7 bases from V and 1 base from J, leaving 4 bases between. Germline loops: CDR1 SNHLY, CDR2 FYNNEI. The CDR3 is 11 amino acids. On this clonotype: Its antigen is not known.

The sequenced material came from sorted CD4+, CD8+, or CD8+CD57+ T cells (not recorded which) from PBMCs. The TCR originated in a human donor with aplastic anemia. This chain links TRBV2 with TRBJ2-5; D is unclear. This CDR3 is CASNFQETQYF. The CDR3 DNA reads as TGTGCCAGCAATTTCCAAGAGACCCAGTACTTC.